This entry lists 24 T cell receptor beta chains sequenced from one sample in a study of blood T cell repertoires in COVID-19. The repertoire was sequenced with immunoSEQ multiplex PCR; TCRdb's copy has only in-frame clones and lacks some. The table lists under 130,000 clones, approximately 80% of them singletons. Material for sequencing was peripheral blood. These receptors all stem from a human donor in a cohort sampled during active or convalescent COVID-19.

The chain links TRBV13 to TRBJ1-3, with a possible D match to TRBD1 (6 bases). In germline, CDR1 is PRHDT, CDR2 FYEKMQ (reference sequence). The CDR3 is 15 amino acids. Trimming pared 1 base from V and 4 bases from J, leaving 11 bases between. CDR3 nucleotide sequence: TGTGCCAGCAGCTTAGTAGCAGGGGAAGGAAACACCATATATTTT. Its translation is CASSLVAGEGNTIYF.

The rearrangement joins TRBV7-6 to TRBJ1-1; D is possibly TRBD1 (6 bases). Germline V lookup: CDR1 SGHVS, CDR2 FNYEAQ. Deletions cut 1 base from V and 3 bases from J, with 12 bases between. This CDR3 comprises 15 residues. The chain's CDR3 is CASSLGGGGDTEAFF. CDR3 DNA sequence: TGTGCCAGCAGCTTAGGGGGAGGGGGTGACACTGAAGCTTTCTTT.

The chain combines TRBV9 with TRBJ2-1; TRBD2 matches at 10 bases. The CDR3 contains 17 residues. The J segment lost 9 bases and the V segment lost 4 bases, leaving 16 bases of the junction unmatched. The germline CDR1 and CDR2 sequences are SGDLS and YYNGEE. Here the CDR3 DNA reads TGTGCCAGCAGCCCGTCCCCGAGCGGGGGGGCCGGGTCTGAGCAGTTCTTC. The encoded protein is CASSPSPSGGAGSEQFF. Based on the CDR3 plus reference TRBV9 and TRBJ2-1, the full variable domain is DSGVTQTPKHLITATGQRVTLRCSPRSGDLSVYWYQQSLDQGLQFLIQYYNGEERAKGNILERFSAQQFPDLHSELNLSSLELGDSALYFCASSPSPSGGAGSEQFFGPGTRLTVL.

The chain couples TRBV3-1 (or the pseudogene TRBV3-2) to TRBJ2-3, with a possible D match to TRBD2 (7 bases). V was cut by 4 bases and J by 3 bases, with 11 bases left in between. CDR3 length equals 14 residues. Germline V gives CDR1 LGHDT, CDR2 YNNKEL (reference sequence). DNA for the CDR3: TGTGCCAGCAGCCGCGGGGGCCGGACAGATACGCAGTATTTT. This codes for CASSRGGRTDTQYF.

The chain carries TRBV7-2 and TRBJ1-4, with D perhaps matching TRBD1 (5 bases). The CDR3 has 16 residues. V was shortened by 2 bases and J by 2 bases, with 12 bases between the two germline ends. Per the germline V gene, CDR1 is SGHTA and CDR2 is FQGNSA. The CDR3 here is CASSLNGWGTNEKLFF. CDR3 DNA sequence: TGTGCCAGCAGCTTAAACGGCTGGGGCACTAATGAAAAACTGTTTTTT. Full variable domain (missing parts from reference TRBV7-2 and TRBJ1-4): GAGVSQSPSNKVTEKGKDVELRCDPISGHTALYWYRQSLGQGLEFLIYFQGNSAPDKSGLPSDRFSAERTGGSVSTLTIQRTQQEDSAVYLCASSLNGWGTNEKLFFGSGTQLSVL.

The CDR3 protein is CASSEMGADGGPQHF. The CDR3 DNA is TGTGCCAGCAGCGAAATGGGGGCGGATGGGGGGCCCCAGCATTTT. This sequence joins TRBV6-2 or TRBV6-3 and TRBJ1-5; D is perhaps TRBD1 (6 bases). The length of the CDR3 is 15 residues. V was shortened by 6 bases and J by 9 bases, with 21 bases between the two germline ends. Germline V lookup: CDR1 MNHEY, CDR2 SVGEGT.

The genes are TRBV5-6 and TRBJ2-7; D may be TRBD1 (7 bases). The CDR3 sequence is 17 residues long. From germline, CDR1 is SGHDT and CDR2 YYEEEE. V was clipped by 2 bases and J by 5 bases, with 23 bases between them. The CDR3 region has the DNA TGTGCCAGCAGCTTTGGAGGGGGCGGTGGTATAGGGGACGAGCAGTACTTC. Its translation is CASSFGGGGGIGDEQYF.

CDR3 nucleotide sequence: TGCGCCAGCAGCCAAGAAATTACGGACTATGGCTACACCTTC. As protein: CASSQEITDYGYTF. The gene calls are TRBV4-3 and TRBJ1-2; D gene unclear. CDR3 length: 14 amino acids. V dropped 0 bases and J dropped 3 bases, with 8 bases sitting between them. Germline V CDR1 and CDR2: LGHNA, YSLEER.

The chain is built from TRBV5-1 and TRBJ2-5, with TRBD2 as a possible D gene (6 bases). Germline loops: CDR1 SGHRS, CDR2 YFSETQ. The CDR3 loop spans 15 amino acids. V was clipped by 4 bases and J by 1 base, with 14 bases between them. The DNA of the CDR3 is TGCGCCAGCAGCCCACAGTTAGCGGTCCAAGAGACCCAGTACTTC. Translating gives CASSPQLAVQETQYF. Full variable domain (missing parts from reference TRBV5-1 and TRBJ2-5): KAGVTQTPRYLIKTRGQQVTLSCSPISGHRSVSWYQQTPGQGLQFLFEYFSETQRNKGNFPGRFSGRQFSNSRSEMNVSTLELGDSALYLCASSPQLAVQETQYFGPGTRLLVL.

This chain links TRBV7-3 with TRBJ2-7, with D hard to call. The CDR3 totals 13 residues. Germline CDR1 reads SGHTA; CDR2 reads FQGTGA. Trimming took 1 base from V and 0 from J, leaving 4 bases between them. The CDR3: CASSLISSYEQYF. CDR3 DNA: TGTGCCAGCAGCTTAATCAGCTCCTACGAGCAGTACTTC. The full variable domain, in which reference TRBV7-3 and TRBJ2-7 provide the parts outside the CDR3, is GAGVSQTPSNKVTEKGKYVELRCDPISGHTALYWYRQSLGQGPEFLIYFQGTGAADDSGLPNDRFFAVRPEGSVSTLKIQRTERGDSAVYLCASSLISSYEQYFGPGTRLTVT.

The CDR3 reads CASSQVNSRGQPQHF. The CDR3 nucleotides are TGCGCCAGCAGCCAAGTAAATTCCAGAGGTCAGCCCCAGCATTTT. The chain carries TRBV4-1 and TRBJ1-5; D is unclear. V was cut by 1 base and J by 6 bases, with 13 bases left in between. CDR1 is MGHRA and CDR2 is YSYEKL in the germline V gene. The CDR3 totals 15 residues.

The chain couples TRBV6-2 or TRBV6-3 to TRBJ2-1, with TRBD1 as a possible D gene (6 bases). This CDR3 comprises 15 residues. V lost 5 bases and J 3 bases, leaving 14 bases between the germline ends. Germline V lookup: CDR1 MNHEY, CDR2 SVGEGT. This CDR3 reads CASSPGQKIYNEQFF. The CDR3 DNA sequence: TGTGCCAGCAGTCCCGGACAGAAAATCTACAATGAGCAGTTCTTC.

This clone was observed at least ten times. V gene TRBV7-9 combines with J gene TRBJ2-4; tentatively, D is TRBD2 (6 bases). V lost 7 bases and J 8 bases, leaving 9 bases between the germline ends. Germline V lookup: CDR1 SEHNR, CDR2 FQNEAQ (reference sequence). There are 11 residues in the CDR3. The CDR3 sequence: CASTGGDIQYF. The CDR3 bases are TGTGCCAGCACGGGCGGGGACATTCAGTACTTC.

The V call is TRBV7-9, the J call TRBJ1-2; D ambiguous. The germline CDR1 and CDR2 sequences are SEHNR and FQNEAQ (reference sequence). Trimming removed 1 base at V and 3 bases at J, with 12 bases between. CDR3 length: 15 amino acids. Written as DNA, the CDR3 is TGTGCCAGCAGCTTAGGTGCAGTCCGGGACTATGGCTACACCTTC. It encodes CASSLGAVRDYGYTF.

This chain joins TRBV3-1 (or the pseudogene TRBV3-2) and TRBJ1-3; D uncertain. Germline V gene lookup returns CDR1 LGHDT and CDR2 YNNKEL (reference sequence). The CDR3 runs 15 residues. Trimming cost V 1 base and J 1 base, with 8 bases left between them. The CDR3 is CASSQVRGSGNTIYF. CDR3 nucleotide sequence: TGTGCCAGCAGCCAAGTGAGAGGTTCTGGAAACACCATATATTTT.

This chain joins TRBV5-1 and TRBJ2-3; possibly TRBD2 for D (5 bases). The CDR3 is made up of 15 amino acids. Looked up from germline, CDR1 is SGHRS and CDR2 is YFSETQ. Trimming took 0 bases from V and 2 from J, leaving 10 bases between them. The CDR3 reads CASSLVPGYTDTQYF. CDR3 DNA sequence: TGCGCCAGCAGCTTGGTTCCGGGGTACACAGATACGCAGTATTTT.

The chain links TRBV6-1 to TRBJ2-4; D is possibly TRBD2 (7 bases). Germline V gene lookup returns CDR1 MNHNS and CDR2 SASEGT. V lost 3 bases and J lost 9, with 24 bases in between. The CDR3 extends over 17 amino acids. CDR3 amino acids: CASSEERLRGAGGIQYF. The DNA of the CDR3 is TGTGCCAGCAGTGAGGAAAGACTTCGGGGGGCTGGAGGCATTCAGTACTTC.

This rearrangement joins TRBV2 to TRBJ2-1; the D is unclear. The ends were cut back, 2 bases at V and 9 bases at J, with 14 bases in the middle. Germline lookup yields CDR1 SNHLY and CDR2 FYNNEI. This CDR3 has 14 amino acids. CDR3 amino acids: CASSEYQSASEQFF. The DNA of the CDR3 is TGTGCCAGCAGTGAATATCAGTCAGCGAGTGAGCAGTTCTTC.

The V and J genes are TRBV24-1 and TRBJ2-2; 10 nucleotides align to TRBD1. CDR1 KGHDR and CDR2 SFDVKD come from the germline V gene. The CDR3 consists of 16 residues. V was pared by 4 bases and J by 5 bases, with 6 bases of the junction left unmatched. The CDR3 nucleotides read TGTGCCACCAGTGACTCCGGGACAGGGGTTACCGGGGAGCTGTTTTTT. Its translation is CATSDSGTGVTGELFF.

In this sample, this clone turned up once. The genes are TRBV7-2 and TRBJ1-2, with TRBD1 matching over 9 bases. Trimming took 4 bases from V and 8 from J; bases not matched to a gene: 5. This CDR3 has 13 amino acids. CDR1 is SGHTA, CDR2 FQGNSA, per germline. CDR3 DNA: TGTGCCAGCAGCTCAGGACAGGGGCTGGGCTACACCTTC. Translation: CASSSGQGLGYTF. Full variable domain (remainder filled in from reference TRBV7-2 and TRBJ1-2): GAGVSQSPSNKVTEKGKDVELRCDPISGHTALYWYRQSLGQGLEFLIYFQGNSAPDKSGLPSDRFSAERTGGSVSTLTIQRTQQEDSAVYLCASSSGQGLGYTFGSGTRLTVV.

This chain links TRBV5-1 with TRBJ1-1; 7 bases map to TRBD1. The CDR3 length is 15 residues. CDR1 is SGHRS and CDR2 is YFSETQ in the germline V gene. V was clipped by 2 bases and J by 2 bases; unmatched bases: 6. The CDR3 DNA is TGCGCCAGCAGCTTTGGTAGGGACAGAAACACTGAAGCTTTCTTT. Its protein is CASSFGRDRNTEAFF.

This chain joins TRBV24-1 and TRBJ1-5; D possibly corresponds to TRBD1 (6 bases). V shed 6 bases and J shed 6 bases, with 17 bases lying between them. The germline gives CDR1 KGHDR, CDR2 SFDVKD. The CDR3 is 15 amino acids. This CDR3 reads CATSSAGGVVQPQHF. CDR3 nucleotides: TGTGCCACCAGTTCGGCGGGGGGCGTCGTTCAGCCCCAGCATTTT.

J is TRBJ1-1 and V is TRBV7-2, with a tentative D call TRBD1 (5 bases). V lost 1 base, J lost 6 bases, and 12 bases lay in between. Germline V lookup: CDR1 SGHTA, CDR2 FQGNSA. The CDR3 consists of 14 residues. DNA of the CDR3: TGTGCCAGCAGCTTAGACTTCCGGGGGTCTGAAGCTTTCTTT. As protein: CASSLDFRGSEAFF.

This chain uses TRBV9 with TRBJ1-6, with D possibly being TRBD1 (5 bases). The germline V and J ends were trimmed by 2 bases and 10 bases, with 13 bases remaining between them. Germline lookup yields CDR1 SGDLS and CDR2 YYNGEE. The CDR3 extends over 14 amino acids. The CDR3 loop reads CASSVAGGWSPLHF. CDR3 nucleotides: TGTGCCAGCAGCGTCGCTGGGGGGTGGTCACCCCTCCACTTT.